This entry concerns a single T cell receptor beta chain. Assay: immunoSEQ multiplex PCR; the TCRdb copy retains only in-frame clones and omits some. The sample lists over 25,000 clones; around nine tenths were seen once. The data were obtained in a study of T cell changes during pregnancy in multiple sclerosis. Germline-derived CDR1 and CDR2 are LGHNA and YSLEER. V was trimmed by 0 bases and J by 2 bases, leaving 14 bases between them. This CDR3 has 16 amino acids. This chain connects TRBV4-3 to TRBJ2-7; D not resolved. The sequences come from CD8+ T cells from peripheral blood mononuclear cells, collected before pregnancy. The TCR comes from a female donor with multiple sclerosis, enrolled in a pregnancy study. The CDR3 loop is CASSQEWSSKTYEQYF. In DNA form, the CDR3 reads TGCGCCAGCAGCCAAGAGTGGTCATCTAAAACCTACGAGCAGTACTTC.